The T cell receptor beta chain under discussion was sequenced for a study of blood T cell repertoires in COVID-19. Study-level background: The cDNA or gDNA used as material had been derived from T cells, B-cell-depleted T cells, or PBMCs.

Authors' analysis steps: Reference gene primers were amplified, and this amplification served to estimate nucleated cell counts. The assay was immunoSEQ multiplex PCR, and TCRdb's table has in-frame clones only and misses some. V, J and clone size were drawn from that table, and D and trimming were deduced from the DNA. The sample holds roughly 70,000 clones, 65% to 90% seen once. V was clipped by 0 bases and J by 1 base, with 3 bases between them. Germline V gene data show CDR1 as MNHEY and CDR2 as SVGEGT. The CDR3 is 13 amino acids. A single count supports this clone. The chain has TRBV6-2 or TRBV6-3 and TRBJ1-2; D not certain. The sample comprised peripheral blood. The sequence was collected from a man of 80 years or more with COVID-19, enrolled during active disease. CDR3 amino acids: CASSYSSNYGYTF. CDR3 in DNA: TGTGCCAGCAGTTACTCGAGTAACTATGGCTACACCTTC.